Below are 26 T cell receptor beta chains sequenced from a single sample in a study of CD8 T cells in ankylosing spondylitis. Notes on the study in general: There was a TCR beta motif, made of eight highly homologous variants, that appeared characteristic of ankylosing spondylitis blood.

TCRdb ran MiXCR on the 5' RACE reads and lists one entry per CDR3 protein. The table lists 200,000 to 250,000 distinct CDR3 sequences, about 16% of them singletons. What these receptors recognize is not known. The sample comprised blood, either unsorted or a sorted T cell fraction (not recorded which). The receptors here all came from a male donor with ankylosing spondylitis.

This clonotype was counted between two and nine times. This chain links TRBV5-1 with TRBJ1-1; 7 bases map to TRBD1. Germline V gene lookup returns CDR1 SGHRS and CDR2 YFSETQ. J lost 6 bases, V lost 0 bases, and 5 bases had no gene match. This CDR3 has 14 residues. The CDR3 DNA follows: TGCGCCAGCAGCTTGGAAACAGGGGTGGCTGAAGCTTTCTTT. Translated, it gives CASSLETGVAEAFF.

This clonotype showed up just a few times. The chain joins TRBV12-3 or TRBV12-4 to TRBJ2-3; D not resolved. CDR3 length: 15 amino acids. Trimming shortened V by 0 bases and J by 2 bases, and 9 bases separated the two germline ends. The CDR3 DNA reads TGTGCCAGCAGTTTAGCTGGGCTGGACACAGATACGCAGTATTTT. Protein sequence: CASSLAGLDTDTQYF.

This clonotype was seen a handful of times. The V call is TRBV6-5, the J call TRBJ1-1; possible D gene TRBD1, 5 bases. The CDR3 covers 15 residues. Germline lookup yields CDR1 MNHEY and CDR2 SVGAGI. With 1 base removed from V and 0 bases from J, the gap between germline ends came to 9 bases. The CDR3 here is CASSYLWGVNTEAFF. For the CDR3, the DNA is TGTGCCAGCAGTTACTTATGGGGGGTGAACACTGAAGCTTTCTTT.

The V call is TRBV2, the J call TRBJ2-1; tentatively, D is TRBD2 (5 bases). CDR3 length equals 19 residues. Trimming left V 0 bases short and J 1 base short, with 19 bases between. Germline V gene lookup returns CDR1 SNHLY and CDR2 FYNNEI. Here the CDR3 DNA reads TGTGCCAGCAGTGAAGCCGGAGTGGTAGCGAATCCTTCCTACAATGAGCAGTTCTTC. Translated: CASSEAGVVANPSYNEQFF.

The chain recombines TRBV2 with TRBJ2-3; the D call may be TRBD1 or TRBD2 (5 bases each). The germline gives CDR1 SNHLY, CDR2 FYNNEI. The V and J ends lost 2 bases and 0 bases respectively, with 9 bases between them. There are 15 residues in the CDR3. The CDR3 region is CASSERWGSTDTQYF. As DNA, the CDR3 is TGTGCCAGCAGTGAAAGGTGGGGGAGCACAGATACGCAGTATTTT. Together with reference TRBV2 and TRBJ2-3, the CDR3 gives the full variable domain: EPEVTQTPSHQVTQMGQEVILRCVPISNHLYFYWYRQILGQKVEFLVSFYNNEISEKSEIFDDQFSVERPDGSNFTLKIRSTKLEDSAMYFCASSERWGSTDTQYFGPGTRLTVL.

This chain links TRBV3-1 with TRBJ1-1; no clear D gene. Germline lookup yields CDR1 LGHDT and CDR2 YNNKEL (reference sequence). CDR3 length: 18 amino acids. V lost 0 bases to trimming and J lost 1 base, with 18 bases between them. This CDR3 reads CASSQESVLGIGNTEAFF. Here the CDR3 DNA reads TGTGCCAGCAGCCAAGAGTCTGTTCTGGGGATCGGGAACACTGAAGCTTTCTTT. The full variable domain, completed using reference TRBV3-1 and TRBJ1-1, is DTAVSQTPKYLVTQMGNDKSIKCEQNLGHDTMYWYKQDSKKFLKIMFSYNNKELIINETVPNRFSPKSPDKAHLNLHINSLELGDSAVYFCASSQESVLGIGNTEAFFGQGTRLTVV.

This chain joins TRBV25-1 and TRBJ1-5; D may be TRBD1 (6 bases). CDR1 and CDR2 from the germline V gene are MGHDK and SYGVNS. V gave up 6 bases and J gave up 1 base, with 34 bases separating them. The CDR3 totals 22 residues. Here the CDR3 DNA reads TGTGCCAGCAGCCCGAATGGTTTCCGCCAGGGGCATGGATTGTTCAGCAATCAGCCCCAGCATTTT. As protein: CASSPNGFRQGHGLFSNQPQHF.

This clonotype was observed a few times. This chain's CDR3 is CASTTGTPYNEQFF. In DNA, the CDR3 is TGTGCCAGCACCACTGGAACCCCATACAATGAGCAGTTCTTC. This chain connects TRBV28 to TRBJ2-1; D ambiguous. V was pared by 7 bases and J by 4 bases, with 14 bases between. CDR1 MDHEN and CDR2 SYDVKM come from the germline V gene. The CDR3 loop spans 14 amino acids.

This clonotype occurred once. The chain employs TRBV10-3 and TRBJ2-2; the D is unclear. CDR1 ENHRY and CDR2 SYGVKD come from the germline V gene. Trimming took off 1 base at V and 0 bases at J, with 9 bases between the two ends. The CDR3 runs to 16 residues. The CDR3: CAISEWAGTNTGELFF. CDR3 nucleotides: TGTGCCATCAGTGAGTGGGCAGGAACGAACACCGGGGAGCTGTTTTTT.

This clonotype occurred a few times. The chain carries TRBV5-1 and TRBJ2-3, with D maybe TRBD1 (5 bases). CDR1 is SGHRS, CDR2 YFSETQ, per germline. The CDR3 is made up of 12 amino acids. V shed 5 bases and J shed 4 bases, with 8 bases lying between them. CDR3: CASRDIPDTQYF. CDR3 in DNA: TGCGCCAGCAGGGACATCCCAGATACGCAGTATTTT.

A few counts support this clonotype. The V gene is TRBV29-1, the J gene TRBJ2-5; D might be TRBD2 (6 bases). The V gene lost 6 bases and the J gene lost 5 bases, with 13 bases spanning the gap. The CDR3 is made up of 12 amino acids. Germline loops: CDR1 SQVTM, CDR2 ANQGSEA. The CDR3 region is CSVGGLRETQYF. The CDR3, as DNA: TGCAGCGTGGGGGGACTTCGGGAGACCCAGTACTTC.

This chain joins TRBV18 and TRBJ2-5; 8 positions agree with TRBD1. The germline CDR1 and CDR2 sequences are KGHSH and LQKENI. The CDR3 has 16 amino acids. V shed 4 bases, J shed 2 bases, and the junction held 9 bases outside the gene matches. For the CDR3, the DNA is TGTGCCAGCTCACGACTCGGACAGGGAGGTCAAGAGACCCAGTACTTC. This gives the protein CASSRLGQGGQETQYF. Full variable domain (outside the CDR3, taken from reference TRBV18 and TRBJ2-5): NAGVMQNPRHLVRRRGQEARLRCSPMKGHSHVYWYRQLPEEGLKFMVYLQKENIIDESGMPKERFSAEFPKEGPSILRIQQVVRGDSAAYFCASSRLGQGGQETQYFGPGTRLLVL.

The gene calls are TRBV27 and TRBJ1-2, with a weak D call TRBD1 (5 bases). Germline CDR1 MNHEY, CDR2 SMNVEV (reference sequence). Trimming cost V 0 bases and J 7 bases, with 12 bases left between them. This CDR3 is 14 amino acids long. CDR3 DNA sequence: TGTGCCAGCAGTTTATCCTCACAGGTTGGTGGCTACACCTTC. It encodes CASSLSSQVGGYTF.

CDR3 in amino acids: CSATGTGVYNEQFF. The CDR3 bases are TGCAGTGCTACAGGGACAGGGGTCTACAATGAGCAGTTCTTC. The chain couples TRBV20-1 to TRBJ2-1; TRBD1 aligns across 10 bases. V gave up 4 bases and J gave up 3 bases; unmatched junction bases: 3. The CDR3 covers 14 residues. The germline V gene has CDR1 DFQATT and CDR2 SNEGSKA (reference sequence).

The V call is TRBV20-1, the J call TRBJ2-3; no reliable D call. V shed 1 base and J shed 3 bases, with 14 bases lying between them. The CDR3 consists of 15 residues. Germline V gives CDR1 DFQATT, CDR2 SNEGSKA (reference sequence). The CDR3 region is CSARVKGSATDTQYF. As DNA, the CDR3 is TGCAGTGCTAGAGTGAAAGGGTCCGCAACAGATACGCAGTATTTT.

This clonotype came up a few times. The chain recombines TRBV11-2 with TRBJ2-5; D is undetermined. Germline-derived CDR1 and CDR2 are SGHAT and FQNNGV. The CDR3 runs 16 residues. V was trimmed by 5 bases and J by 0 bases, leaving 16 bases between them. The CDR3 here is CASSPSGWAYQETQYF. CDR3 bases: TGTGCCAGCAGCCCGTCGGGTTGGGCGTACCAAGAGACCCAGTACTTC.

This sequence joins TRBV10-3 and TRBJ2-7, with 11 bases lining up with TRBD2. Germline V gene lookup returns CDR1 ENHRY and CDR2 SYGVKD. The CDR3 length is 14 residues. The V gene end was trimmed by 5 bases and the J gene end by 6 bases; junction bases not matched to a gene: 6. Here the CDR3 reads CAISTGTSGPEQYF. The CDR3 DNA reads as TGTGCCATCAGTACCGGGACTAGCGGCCCCGAGCAGTACTTC.

This clonotype was seen more than once but under ten times. Written as DNA, the CDR3 is TGTGCCAGCAGTTCCCCCGGGCGCGGGGGGAACTACGAGCAGTACTTC. Translation gives CASSSPGRGGNYEQYF. This chain joins TRBV12-3 or TRBV12-4 and TRBJ2-7, with 8 bases fitting TRBD2. J gave up 3 bases and V 4 bases, and 11 bases lay outside the gene matches. The CDR3 contains 16 residues.

V and J are TRBV4-2 and TRBJ1-4; 7 nucleotides agree with TRBD1. V lost 0 bases, J lost 4 bases, and 2 bases stayed unmatched. CDR1 is LGHNA and CDR2 is YNFKEQ in the germline V gene. This CDR3 comprises 15 residues. The chain's CDR3 is CASSQDTGVNEKLFF. The DNA for the CDR3 is TGTGCCAGCAGCCAAGACACAGGGGTTAATGAAAAACTGTTTTTT.

The chain is built from TRBV7-9 and TRBJ1-1; TRBD1 aligns across 8 bases. Germline loops: CDR1 SEHNR, CDR2 FQNEAQ (reference sequence). The CDR3 extends over 14 amino acids. V was pared by 6 bases and J by 4 bases, with 7 bases of the junction left unmatched. The CDR3, as DNA: TGTGCCAGCAGAGCAGGGGGCTTGGGCACTGAAGCTTTCTTT. The encoded protein is CASRAGGLGTEAFF.

V and J are TRBV20-1 and TRBJ2-7, with 7 bases matching TRBD1. J was trimmed by 4 bases and V by 3 bases; bases with no gene match: 9. The germline CDR1 and CDR2 sequences are DFQATT and SNEGSKA (reference sequence). The CDR3 contains 14 residues. Written as DNA, the CDR3 is TGCAGTGCTAGTCTTATCGACAGGGATTACGAGCAGTACTTC. This translates into CSASLIDRDYEQYF.

This clonotype was observed a few times. The CDR3 DNA is TGTGCCAGCAGCTTATGGGGCGGTACCTACGAGCAGTACTTC. Amino acid sequence: CASSLWGGTYEQYF. V usage is TRBV7-8 and J usage is TRBJ2-7; TRBD1 is a possible D gene (5 bases). The CDR3 has 14 amino acids. Germline V lookup: CDR1 SGHVS, CDR2 FQNEAQ. The V gene lost 2 bases and the J gene lost 2 bases, with 10 bases spanning the gap.

The chain joins TRBV2 to TRBJ2-5, with a possible D match to TRBD1 (5 bases). Trimming stripped 5 bases from V and 5 bases from J, with 18 bases between. CDR3 length equals 15 residues. Germline CDR1 reads SNHLY; CDR2 reads FYNNEI. This CDR3 reads CASSKTVSPWETQYF. CDR3 DNA: TGTGCCAGCAGTAAGACAGTCAGCCCGTGGGAGACCCAGTACTTC.

The chain joins TRBV12-3 or TRBV12-4 to TRBJ2-1; 14 positions match TRBD2. This CDR3 contains 17 residues. Trimming cost V 3 bases and J 8 bases; bases outside gene matches: 9. CDR3 in DNA: TGTGCCAGCAGTTTCCCTCTGGGACTAGCGGGAGTGGATGAGCAGTTCTTC. Protein: CASSFPLGLAGVDEQFF.

This clonotype was observed many times. This sequence joins TRBV29-1 and TRBJ2-5, with D tentatively TRBD1 (6 bases). The CDR3 sequence is 14 residues long. V shed 1 base and J shed 3 bases, with 12 bases lying between them. The V gene's germline CDR1 is SQVTM and CDR2 ANQGSEA. Here the CDR3 reads CSVEGRTAEETQYF. The CDR3 DNA reads TGCAGCGTTGAAGGCCGGACAGCAGAAGAGACCCAGTACTTC.

This clonotype was counted only a few times. This chain uses TRBV7-8 with TRBJ2-3; 13 bases agree with TRBD2. The CDR3 spans 17 residues. Germline V gene sequence: CDR1 SGHVS, CDR2 FQNEAQ. Germline trimming cut 4 bases from V and 0 bases from J; bases unmatched to any gene: 4. CDR3 loop: CASSYGLAGASTDTQYF. Here the CDR3 DNA reads TGTGCCAGCAGCTACGGACTAGCGGGGGCTAGCACAGATACGCAGTATTTT.